The source of this T cell receptor (beta chain) is a study of blood T cell repertoires in COVID-19. Study overall: The origin of the acute and convalescent COVID-19 samples was the United States, Italy and Spain. T cells, B-cell-depleted T cells, or PBMCs provided the cDNA or gDNA that served as material.

Germline CDR1 reads MGHRA; CDR2 reads YSYEKL. Trimming shortened V by 1 base and J by 7 bases, and 7 bases separated the two germline ends. There are 13 residues in the CDR3. Patients from Seattle were sampled longitudinally, starting during active infection. This clone was seen more than once but under ten times. TCRdb keeps only in-frame clones here, not all; method: immunoSEQ multiplex PCR. The repertoire has 130,000 to 150,000 clones, 80% to 90% of them found once; the top ten carry around 8%. This chain links TRBV4-1 with TRBJ2-2; no clear D gene. The source is a woman aged 55-70 years with COVID-19, enrolled during active disease. Sequencing input: peripheral blood. DNA of the CDR3: TGCGCCAGCAGCCAAGGGCCGTACGGGGAGCTGTTTTTT. Residues: CASSQGPYGELFF.